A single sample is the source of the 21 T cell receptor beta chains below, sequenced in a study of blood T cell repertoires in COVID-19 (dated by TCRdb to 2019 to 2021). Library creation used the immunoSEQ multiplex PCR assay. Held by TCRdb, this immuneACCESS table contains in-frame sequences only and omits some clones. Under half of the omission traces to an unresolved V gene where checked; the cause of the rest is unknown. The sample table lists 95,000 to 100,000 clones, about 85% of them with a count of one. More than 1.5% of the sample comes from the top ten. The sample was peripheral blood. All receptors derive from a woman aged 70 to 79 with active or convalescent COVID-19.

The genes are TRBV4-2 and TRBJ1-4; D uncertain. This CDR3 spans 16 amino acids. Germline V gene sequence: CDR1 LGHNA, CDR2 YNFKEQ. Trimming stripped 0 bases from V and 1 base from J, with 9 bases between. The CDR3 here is CASSQDARETNEKLFF. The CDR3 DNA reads TGTGCCAGCAGCCAAGATGCCCGGGAAACTAATGAAAAACTGTTTTTT.

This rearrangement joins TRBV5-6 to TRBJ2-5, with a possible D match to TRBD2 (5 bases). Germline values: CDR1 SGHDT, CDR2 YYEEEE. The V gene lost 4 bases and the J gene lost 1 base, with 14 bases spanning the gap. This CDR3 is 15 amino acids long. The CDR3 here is CASSLYTTTQETQYF. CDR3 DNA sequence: TGTGCCAGCAGCCTATATACGACTACCCAAGAGACCCAGTACTTC.

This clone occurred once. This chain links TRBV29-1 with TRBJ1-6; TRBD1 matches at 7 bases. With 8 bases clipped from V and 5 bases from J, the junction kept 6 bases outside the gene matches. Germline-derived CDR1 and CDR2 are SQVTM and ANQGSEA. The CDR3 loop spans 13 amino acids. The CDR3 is CSTRDSDNSPLHF. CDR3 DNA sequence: TGCAGCACCCGGGACAGCGATAATTCACCCCTCCACTTT. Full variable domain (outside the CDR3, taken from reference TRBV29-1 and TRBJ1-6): SAVISQKPSRDICQRGTSLTIQCQVDSQVTMMFWYRQQPGQSLTLIATANQGSEATYESGFVIDKFPISRPNLTFSTLTVSNMSPEDSSIYLCSTRDSDNSPLHFGNGTRLTVT.

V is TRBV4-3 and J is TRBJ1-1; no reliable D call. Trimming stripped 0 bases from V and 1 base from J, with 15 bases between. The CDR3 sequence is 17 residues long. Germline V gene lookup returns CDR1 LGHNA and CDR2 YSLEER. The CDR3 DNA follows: TGCGCCAGCAGCCAAGATTGGCAGGCGTCTGCGAACACTGAAGCTTTCTTT. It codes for CASSQDWQASANTEAFF.

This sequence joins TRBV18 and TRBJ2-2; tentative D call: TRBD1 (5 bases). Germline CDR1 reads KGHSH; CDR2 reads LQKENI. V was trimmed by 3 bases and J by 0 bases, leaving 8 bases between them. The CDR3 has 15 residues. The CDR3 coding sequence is TGTGCCAGCTCACCCAGACAGACGAACACCGGGGAGCTGTTTTTT. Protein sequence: CASSPRQTNTGELFF.

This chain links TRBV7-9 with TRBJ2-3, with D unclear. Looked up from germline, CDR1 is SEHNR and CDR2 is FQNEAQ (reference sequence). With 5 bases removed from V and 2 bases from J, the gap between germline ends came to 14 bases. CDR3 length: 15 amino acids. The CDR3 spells CASSPQLVATDTQYF. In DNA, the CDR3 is TGTGCCAGCAGCCCCCAGCTAGTGGCCACAGATACGCAGTATTTT.

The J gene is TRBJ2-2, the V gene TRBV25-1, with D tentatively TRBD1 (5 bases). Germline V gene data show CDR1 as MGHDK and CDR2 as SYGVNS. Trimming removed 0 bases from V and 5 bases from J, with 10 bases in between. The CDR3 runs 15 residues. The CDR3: CASSEYQGQTGELFF. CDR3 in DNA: TGTGCCAGCAGTGAATATCAGGGCCAGACCGGGGAGCTGTTTTTT.

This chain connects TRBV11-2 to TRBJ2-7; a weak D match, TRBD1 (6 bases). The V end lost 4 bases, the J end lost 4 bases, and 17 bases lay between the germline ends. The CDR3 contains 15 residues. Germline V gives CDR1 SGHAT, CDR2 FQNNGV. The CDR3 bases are TGTGCCAGCAGCTCCCTCCGGGACAAAAGTTACGAGCAGTACTTC. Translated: CASSSLRDKSYEQYF. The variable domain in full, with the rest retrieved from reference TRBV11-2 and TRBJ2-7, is EAGVAQSPRYKIIEKRQSVAFWCNPISGHATLYWYQQILGQGPKLLIQFQNNGVVDDSQLPKDRFSAERLKGVDSTLKIQPAKLEDSAVYLCASSSLRDKSYEQYFGPGTRLTVT.

The CDR3, as DNA: TGTGCCACCAGCAGGGGCTCCACCGGGACAGCAGGCCGGGAGCTGTTTTTT. Protein product: CATSRGSTGTAGRELFF. V and J are TRBV15 and TRBJ2-2; 7 nucleotides line up with TRBD1. V was clipped by 3 bases and J by 9 bases; unmatched bases: 16. CDR1 is LNHNV and CDR2 is YYDKDF in the germline V gene (reference sequence). The CDR3 sequence is 17 residues long.

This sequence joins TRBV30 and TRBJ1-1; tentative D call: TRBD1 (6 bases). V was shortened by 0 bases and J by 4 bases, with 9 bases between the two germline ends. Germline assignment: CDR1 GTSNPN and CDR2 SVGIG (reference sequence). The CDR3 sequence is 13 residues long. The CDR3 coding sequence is TGTGCCTGGAGTGTACGAGGGGGCACTGAAGCTTTCTTT. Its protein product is CAWSVRGGTEAFF.

CDR3 coding DNA: TGTGCCAGCAGTTACCACTCCGGGACAGGGGGCACTGAAGCTTTCTTT. Translating it yields CASSYHSGTGGTEAFF. The genes are TRBV6-5 and TRBJ1-1; 11 bases align to TRBD1. Trimming took 2 bases from V and 4 from J; bases not matched to a gene: 6. Germline V gene sequence: CDR1 MNHEY, CDR2 SVGAGI. The CDR3 consists of 16 residues.

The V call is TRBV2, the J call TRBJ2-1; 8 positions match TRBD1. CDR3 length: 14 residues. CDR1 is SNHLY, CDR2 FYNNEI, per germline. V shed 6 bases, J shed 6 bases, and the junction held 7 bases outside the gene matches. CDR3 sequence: CASRAQTGVNEQFF. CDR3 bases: TGTGCCAGCAGAGCCCAGACAGGGGTCAATGAGCAGTTCTTC.

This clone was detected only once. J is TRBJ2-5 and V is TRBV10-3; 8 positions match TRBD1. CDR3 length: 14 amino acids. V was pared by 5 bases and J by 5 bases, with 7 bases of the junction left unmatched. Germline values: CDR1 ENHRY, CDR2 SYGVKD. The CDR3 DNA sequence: TGTGCCATCAGTTCATTCCGGGACAGGGAGACCCAGTACTTC. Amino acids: CAISSFRDRETQYF.

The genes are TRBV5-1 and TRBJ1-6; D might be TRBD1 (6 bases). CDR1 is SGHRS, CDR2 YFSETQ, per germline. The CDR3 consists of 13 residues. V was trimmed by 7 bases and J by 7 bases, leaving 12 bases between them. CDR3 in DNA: TGCGCCAGCCGGGACACCGAGAATTCACCCCTCCACTTT. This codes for CASRDTENSPLHF.

The CDR3 protein is CASSLSGRAFSGANVLTF. The CDR3 coding sequence is TGTGCCAGCAGCTTAAGCGGGAGGGCCTTTTCTGGGGCCAACGTCCTGACTTTC. The chain has TRBV5-4 and TRBJ2-6; 10 nucleotides match TRBD2. Germline V gene lookup returns CDR1 SGHNT and CDR2 YYREEE (reference sequence). The CDR3 sequence is 18 residues long. Trimming took 2 bases from V and 1 from J; bases not matched to a gene: 6.

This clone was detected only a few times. The CDR3 loop is CATSDFTRDQPQHF. In nucleotides, the CDR3 is TGTGCCACCAGTGATTTTACCAGGGATCAGCCCCAGCATTTT. The chain combines TRBV24-1 with TRBJ1-5; TRBD1 might be the D (5 bases). V was trimmed by 1 base and J by 5 bases, leaving 8 bases between them. Looked up from germline, CDR1 is KGHDR and CDR2 is SFDVKD. CDR3 length: 14 amino acids.

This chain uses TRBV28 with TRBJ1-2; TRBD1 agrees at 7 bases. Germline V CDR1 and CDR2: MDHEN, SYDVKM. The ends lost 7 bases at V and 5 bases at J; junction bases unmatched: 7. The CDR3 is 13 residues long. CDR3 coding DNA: TGTGCCAGCACCGACGACAGGGAGTATGGCTACACCTTC. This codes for CASTDDREYGYTF.

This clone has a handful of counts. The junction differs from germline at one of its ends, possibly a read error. The CDR3 DNA reads TGCGCCAGCAGAGAAATTCGGGACTTTAACTTC. Its protein product is CASREIRDFNF. The chain carries TRBV10-1 and TRBJ2-4; D may be TRBD2 (6 bases). CDR3 length: 11 amino acids. Germline V gives CDR1 WNHNN, CDR2 SYGVQD (reference sequence).

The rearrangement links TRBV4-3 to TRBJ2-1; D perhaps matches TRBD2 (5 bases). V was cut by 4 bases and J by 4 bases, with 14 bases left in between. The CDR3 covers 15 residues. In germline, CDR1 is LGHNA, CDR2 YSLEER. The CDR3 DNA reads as TGCGCCAGCAGCCCGCTAGGAGGTTCGTACAATGAGCAGTTCTTC. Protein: CASSPLGGSYNEQFF.

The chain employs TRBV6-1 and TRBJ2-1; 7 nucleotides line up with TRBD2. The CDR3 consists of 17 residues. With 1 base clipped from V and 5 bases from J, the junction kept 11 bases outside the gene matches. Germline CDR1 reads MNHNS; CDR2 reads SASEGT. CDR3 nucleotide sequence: TGTGCCAGCAGTGAAGGAGGTCGCGGGAGCCGGAACAATGAGCAGTTCTTC. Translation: CASSEGGRGSRNNEQFF.

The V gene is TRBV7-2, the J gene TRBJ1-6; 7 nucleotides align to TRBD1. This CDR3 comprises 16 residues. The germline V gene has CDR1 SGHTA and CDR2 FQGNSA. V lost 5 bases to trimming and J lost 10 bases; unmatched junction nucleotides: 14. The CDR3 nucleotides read TGTGCCAGCAGCCCCGACCCCGACAGGGTGGGGTCACCCCTCCACTTT. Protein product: CASSPDPDRVGSPLHF.